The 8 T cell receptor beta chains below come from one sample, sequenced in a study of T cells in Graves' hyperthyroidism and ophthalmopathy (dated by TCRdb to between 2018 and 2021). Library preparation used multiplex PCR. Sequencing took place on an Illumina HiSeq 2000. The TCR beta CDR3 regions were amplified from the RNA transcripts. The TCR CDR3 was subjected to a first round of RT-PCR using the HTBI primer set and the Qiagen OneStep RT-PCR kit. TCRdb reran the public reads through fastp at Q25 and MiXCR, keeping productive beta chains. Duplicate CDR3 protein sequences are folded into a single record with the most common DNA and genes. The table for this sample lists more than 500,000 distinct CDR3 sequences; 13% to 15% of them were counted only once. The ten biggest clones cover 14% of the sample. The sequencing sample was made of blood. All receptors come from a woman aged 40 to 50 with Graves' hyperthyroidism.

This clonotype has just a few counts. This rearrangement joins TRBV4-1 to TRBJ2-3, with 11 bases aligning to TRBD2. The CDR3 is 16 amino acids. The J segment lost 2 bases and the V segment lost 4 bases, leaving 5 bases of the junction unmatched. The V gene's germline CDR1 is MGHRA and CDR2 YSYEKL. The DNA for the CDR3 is TGCGCCAGCAGCCGTTCGACTAGCGGGAACACAGATACGCAGTATTTT. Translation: CASSRSTSGNTDTQYF.

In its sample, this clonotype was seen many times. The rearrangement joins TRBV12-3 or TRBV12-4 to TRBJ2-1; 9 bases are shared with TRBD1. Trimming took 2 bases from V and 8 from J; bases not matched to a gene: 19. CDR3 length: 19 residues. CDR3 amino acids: CASSLRQVAENRDRDEQFF. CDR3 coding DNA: TGTGCCAGCAGTTTAAGGCAGGTCGCCGAGAATCGGGACAGGGATGAGCAGTTCTTC.

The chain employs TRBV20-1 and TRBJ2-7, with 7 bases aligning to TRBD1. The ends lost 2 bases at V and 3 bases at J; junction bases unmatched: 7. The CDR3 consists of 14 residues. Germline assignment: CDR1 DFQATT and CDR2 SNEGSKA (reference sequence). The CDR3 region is CSARKLGQVYEQYF. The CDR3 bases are TGCAGTGCTAGAAAGCTCGGACAGGTCTACGAGCAGTACTTC.

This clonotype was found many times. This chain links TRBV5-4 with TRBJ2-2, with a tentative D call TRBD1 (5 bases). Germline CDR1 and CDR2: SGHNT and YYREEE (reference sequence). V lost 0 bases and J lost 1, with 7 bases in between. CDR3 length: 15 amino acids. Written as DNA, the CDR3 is TGTGCCAGCAGCTTGGCAGGGATGAACACCGGGGAGCTGTTTTTT. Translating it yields CASSLAGMNTGELFF.

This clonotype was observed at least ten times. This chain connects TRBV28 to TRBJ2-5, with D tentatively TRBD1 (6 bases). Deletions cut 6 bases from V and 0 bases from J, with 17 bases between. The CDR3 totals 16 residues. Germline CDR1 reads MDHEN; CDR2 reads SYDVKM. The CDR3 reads CASSPQGQGYQETQYF. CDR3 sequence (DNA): TGTGCCAGCAGCCCTCAGGGCCAGGGGTACCAAGAGACCCAGTACTTC.

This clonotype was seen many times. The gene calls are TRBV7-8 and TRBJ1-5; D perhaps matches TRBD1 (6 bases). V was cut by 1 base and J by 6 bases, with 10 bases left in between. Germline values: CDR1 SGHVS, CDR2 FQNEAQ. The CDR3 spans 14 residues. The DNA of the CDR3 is TGTGCCAGCAGCTTAGAGGGGGGCTTTCAGCCCCAGCATTTT. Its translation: CASSLEGGFQPQHF.

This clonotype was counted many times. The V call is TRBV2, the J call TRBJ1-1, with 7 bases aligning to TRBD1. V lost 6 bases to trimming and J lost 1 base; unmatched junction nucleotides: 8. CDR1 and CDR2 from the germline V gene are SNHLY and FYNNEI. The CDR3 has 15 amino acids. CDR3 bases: TGTGCCAGCAGGGGTGCAGGGACAGCGAACACTGAAGCTTTCTTT. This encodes CASRGAGTANTEAFF. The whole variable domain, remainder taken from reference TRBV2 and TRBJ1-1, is EPEVTQTPSHQVTQMGQEVILRCVPISNHLYFYWYRQILGQKVEFLVSFYNNEISEKSEIFDDQFSVERPDGSNFTLKIRSTKLEDSAMYFCASRGAGTANTEAFFGQGTRLTVV.

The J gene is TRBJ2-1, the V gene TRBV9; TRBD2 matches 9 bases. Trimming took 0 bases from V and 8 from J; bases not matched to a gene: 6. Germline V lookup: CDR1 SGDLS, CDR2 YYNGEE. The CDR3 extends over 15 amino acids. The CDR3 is CASSVGLAGIYEQFF. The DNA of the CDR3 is TGTGCCAGCAGCGTAGGGCTAGCGGGAATCTATGAGCAGTTCTTC. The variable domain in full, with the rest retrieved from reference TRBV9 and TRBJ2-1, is DSGVTQTPKHLITATGQRVTLRCSPRSGDLSVYWYQQSLDQGLQFLIQYYNGEERAKGNILERFSAQQFPDLHSELNLSSLELGDSALYFCASSVGLAGIYEQFFGPGTRLTVL.